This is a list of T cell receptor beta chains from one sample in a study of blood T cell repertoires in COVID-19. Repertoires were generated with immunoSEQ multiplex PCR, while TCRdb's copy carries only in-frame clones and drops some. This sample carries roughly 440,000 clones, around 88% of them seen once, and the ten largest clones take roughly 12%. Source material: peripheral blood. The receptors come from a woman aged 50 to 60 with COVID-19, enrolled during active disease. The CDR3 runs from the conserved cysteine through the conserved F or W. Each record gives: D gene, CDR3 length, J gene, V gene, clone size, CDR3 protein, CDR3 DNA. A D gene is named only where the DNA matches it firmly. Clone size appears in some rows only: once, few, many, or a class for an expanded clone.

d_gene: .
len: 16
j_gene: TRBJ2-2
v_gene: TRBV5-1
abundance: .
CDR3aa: CASSLRAGMDTGELFF
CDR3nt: TGCGCCAGCAGCTTGAGGGCCGGGATGGACACCGGGGAGCTGTTTTTT

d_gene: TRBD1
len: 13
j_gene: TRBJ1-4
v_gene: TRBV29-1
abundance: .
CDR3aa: CSVGGTGEEKLFF
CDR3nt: TGCAGCGTTGGGGGGACAGGGGAAGAAAAACTGTTTTTT

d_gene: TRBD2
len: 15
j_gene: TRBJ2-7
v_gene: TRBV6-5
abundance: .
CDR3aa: CASSGGMAGDYEQYF
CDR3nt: TGTGCCAGCAGCGGGGGAATGGCGGGGGACTACGAGCAGTACTTC

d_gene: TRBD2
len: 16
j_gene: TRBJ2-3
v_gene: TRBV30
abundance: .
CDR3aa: CAWSVGLAGPTDTQYF
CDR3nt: TGTGCCTGGAGTGTAGGACTAGCGGGGCCCACAGATACGCAGTATTTT

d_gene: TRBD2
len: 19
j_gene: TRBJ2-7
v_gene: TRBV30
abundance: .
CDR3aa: CAWRSKRKRGGLNSYEQYF
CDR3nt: TGTGCCTGGAGATCTAAACGGAAGCGGGGGGGCCTAAACTCCTACGAGCAGTACTTC

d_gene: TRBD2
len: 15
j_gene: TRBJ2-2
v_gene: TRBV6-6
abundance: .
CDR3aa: CASSDLAGGTGELFF
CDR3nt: TGTGCCAGCAGCGACCTAGCGGGGGGCACCGGGGAGCTGTTTTTT

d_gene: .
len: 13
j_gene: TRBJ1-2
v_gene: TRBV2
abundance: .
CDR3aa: CASKVGGNYGYTF
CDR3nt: TGTGCCAGCAAAGTGGGGGGGAACTATGGCTACACCTTC

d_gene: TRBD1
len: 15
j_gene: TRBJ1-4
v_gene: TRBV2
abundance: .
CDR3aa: CASSVNRGPWEKLFF
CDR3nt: TGTGCCAGCAGTGTTAACAGGGGCCCCTGGGAAAAACTGTTTTTT

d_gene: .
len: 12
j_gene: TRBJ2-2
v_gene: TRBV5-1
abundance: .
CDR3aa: CASSFNSGELFF
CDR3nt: TGCGCCAGCAGCTTCAACAGCGGGGAGCTGTTTTTT

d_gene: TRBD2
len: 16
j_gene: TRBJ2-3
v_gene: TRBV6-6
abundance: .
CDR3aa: CASSYSTRGDTDTQYF
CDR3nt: TGTGCCAGCAGTTACTCAACCCGGGGGGACACAGATACGCAGTATTTT

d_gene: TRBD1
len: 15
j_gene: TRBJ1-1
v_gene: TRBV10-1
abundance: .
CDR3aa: CASSESGTGWTEAFF
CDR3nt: TGCGCCAGCAGTGAGTCAGGGACAGGGTGGACTGAAGCTTTCTTT

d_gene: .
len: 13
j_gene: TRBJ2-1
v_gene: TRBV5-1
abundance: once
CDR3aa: CASSLGGRDEQFF
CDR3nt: TGCGCCAGCAGCCTTGGAGGTAGGGATGAGCAGTTCTTC

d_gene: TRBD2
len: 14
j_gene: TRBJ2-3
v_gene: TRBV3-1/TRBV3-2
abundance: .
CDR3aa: CASRGSGDTDTQYF
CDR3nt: TGTGCCAGCAGGGGTAGCGGGGACACAGATACGCAGTATTTT

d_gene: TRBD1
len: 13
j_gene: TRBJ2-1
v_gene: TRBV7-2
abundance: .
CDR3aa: CASSHSQGYEQFF
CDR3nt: TGTGCCAGCAGCCACTCACAGGGGTACGAGCAGTTCTTC

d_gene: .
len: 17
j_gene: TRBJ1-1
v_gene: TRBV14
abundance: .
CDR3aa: CASSQGVRGGAKTEAFF
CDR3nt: TGTGCCAGCAGCCAAGGGGTCCGGGGGGGAGCAAAAACTGAAGCTTTCTTT

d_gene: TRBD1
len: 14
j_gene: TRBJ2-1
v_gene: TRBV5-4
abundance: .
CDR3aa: CASSSPTGTNEQFF
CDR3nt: TGTGCCAGCAGCTCACCGACAGGGACCAATGAGCAGTTCTTC

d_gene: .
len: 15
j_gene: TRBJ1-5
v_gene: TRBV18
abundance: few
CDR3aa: CASSPEIGREGPQHF
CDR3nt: TGTGCCAGCTCACCCGAGATTGGACGGGAGGGCCCCCAGCATTTT

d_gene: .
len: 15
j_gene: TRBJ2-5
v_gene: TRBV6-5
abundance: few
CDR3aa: CASSFLARGRETQYF
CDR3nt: TGTGCCAGCAGTTTCCTTGCTCGCGGGCGAGAGACCCAGTACTTC

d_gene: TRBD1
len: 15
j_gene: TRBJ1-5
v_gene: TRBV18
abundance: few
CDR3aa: CASSRSGTEGQPQHF
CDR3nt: TGTGCCAGCTCACGATCCGGGACAGAAGGTCAGCCCCAGCATTTT

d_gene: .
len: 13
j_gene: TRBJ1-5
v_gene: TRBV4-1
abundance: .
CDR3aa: CASSLEVNQPQHF
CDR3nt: TGCGCCAGCAGCCTCGAGGTGAATCAGCCCCAGCATTTT

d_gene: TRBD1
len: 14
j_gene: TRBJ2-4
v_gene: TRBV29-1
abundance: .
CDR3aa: CSVYPYRGKDIQYF
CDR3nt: TGCAGCGTTTACCCCTACAGGGGAAAGGACATTCAGTACTTC

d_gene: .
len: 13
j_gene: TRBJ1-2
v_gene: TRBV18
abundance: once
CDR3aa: CASSPGADYGYTF
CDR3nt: TGTGCCAGCTCACCGGGGGCAGACTATGGCTACACCTTC

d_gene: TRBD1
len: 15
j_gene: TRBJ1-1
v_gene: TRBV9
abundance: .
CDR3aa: CASSVDARGDTEAFF
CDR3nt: TGTGCCAGCAGCGTAGACGCCAGGGGGGACACTGAAGCTTTCTTT

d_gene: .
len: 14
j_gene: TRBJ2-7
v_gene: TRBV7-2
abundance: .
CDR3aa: CASSPQRGIGMTNF
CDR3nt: TGTGCCAGCAGCCCCCAGAGAGGGATTGGAATGACGAACTTC

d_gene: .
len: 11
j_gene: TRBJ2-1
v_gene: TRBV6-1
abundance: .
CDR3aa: CASSETSEQFF
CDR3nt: TGTGCCAGCAGTGAAACGAGTGAGCAGTTCTTC